These 6 T cell receptor beta chains were sequenced from one sample in a study of long-term antiretroviral therapy in people with HIV. Researchers ran immunoSEQ v3.0 at survey level. Generated by immunoSEQ multiplex PCR, the TCRdb table keeps only in-frame clones and is missing some. Of about 16,000 clones listed, roughly three quarters are singletons. Material: unsorted PBMCs, obtained 2.3 years after starting antiretroviral therapy. These receptors were obtained from a woman between 40 and 55 years old with HIV.

This chain links TRBV6-5 with TRBJ2-1; D is unclear. Germline-derived CDR1 and CDR2 are MNHEY and SVGAGI. With 8 bases removed from V and 6 bases from J, the gap between germline ends came to 8 bases. This CDR3 contains 11 residues. CDR3: CASWLGNEQFF. The CDR3 coding sequence is TGTGCCAGCTGGTTAGGCAATGAGCAGTTCTTC.

The V call is TRBV5-6, the J call TRBJ1-3, with D possibly TRBD1 on 5 matching bases. Trimming took 4 bases from V and 7 from J, leaving 15 bases between them. CDR1 is SGHDT and CDR2 is YYEEEE in the germline V gene. The CDR3 extends over 14 amino acids. CDR3 sequence: CASSLGTVGNTIYF. Written as DNA, the CDR3 is TGTGCCAGCAGCCTCGGGACGGTCGGGAACACCATATATTTT.

J is TRBJ2-7 and V is TRBV29-1; possibly TRBD1 for D (5 bases). The V end was cut by 5 bases, the J end by 0 bases, with 14 bases between. Germline V CDR1 and CDR2: SQVTM, ANQGSEA. CDR3 length: 14 amino acids. The CDR3 sequence is CSVLTGFSSYEQYF. In DNA form, the CDR3 reads TGCAGCGTTCTAACAGGATTCAGCTCCTACGAGCAGTACTTC.

V and J are TRBV7-9 and TRBJ2-3; no clear D. CDR1 and CDR2 (germline): SEHNR, FQNEAQ (reference sequence). There are 13 residues in the CDR3. V was clipped by 5 bases and J by 5 bases, with 11 bases between them. The CDR3 DNA reads TGTGCCAGCAGCCTGAGTAGAGGAGATACGCAGTATTTT. Translated: CASSLSRGDTQYF. Full variable domain (missing parts from reference TRBV7-9 and TRBJ2-3): DTGVSQNPRHKITKRGQNVTFRCDPISEHNRLYWYRQTLGQGPEFLTYFQNEAQLEKSRLLSDRFSAERPKGSFSTLEIQRTEQGDSAMYLCASSLSRGDTQYFGPGTRLTVL.

The chain joins TRBV11-2 to TRBJ2-1; 9 bases agree with TRBD2. CDR1 and CDR2 from the germline V gene are SGHAT and FQNNGV. This CDR3 contains 12 residues. J was trimmed by 15 bases and V by 6 bases; bases with no gene match: 9. CDR3 sequence reads: CASRSLAGEVFF. The CDR3 DNA follows: TGTGCCAGCAGATCGTTAGCGGGAGAGGTGTTCTTC.

The chain couples TRBV5-1 to TRBJ2-1; no reliable D call. Trimming pared 0 bases from V and 3 bases from J, leaving 7 bases between. The CDR3 extends over 14 amino acids. Germline loops: CDR1 SGHRS, CDR2 YFSETQ. The CDR3 here is CASSLARYYNEQFF. For the CDR3, the DNA is TGCGCCAGCAGCTTGGCCCGATACTACAATGAGCAGTTCTTC.